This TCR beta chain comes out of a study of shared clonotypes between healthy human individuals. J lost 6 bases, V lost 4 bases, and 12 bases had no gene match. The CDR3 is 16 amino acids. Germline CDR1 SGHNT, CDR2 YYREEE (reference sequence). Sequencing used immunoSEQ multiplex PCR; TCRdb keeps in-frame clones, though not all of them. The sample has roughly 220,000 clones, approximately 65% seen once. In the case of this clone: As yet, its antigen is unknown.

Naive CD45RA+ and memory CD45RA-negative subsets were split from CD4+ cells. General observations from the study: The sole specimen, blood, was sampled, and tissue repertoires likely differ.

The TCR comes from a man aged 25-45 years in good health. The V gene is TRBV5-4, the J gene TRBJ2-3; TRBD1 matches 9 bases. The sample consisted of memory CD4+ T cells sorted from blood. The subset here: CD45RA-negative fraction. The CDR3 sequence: CASSLPQDRGMDTQYF. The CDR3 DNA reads TGTGCCAGCAGCCTCCCCCAGGACAGGGGTATGGATACGCAGTATTTT.